This T cell receptor beta chain came from a study of blood T cell repertoires in COVID-19. Study as a whole: Whether acute or convalescent, the COVID-19 samples came from the United States, Italy and Spain. In each case, the material was cDNA or gDNA derived from T cells, B-cell-depleted T cells, or PBMCs.

In the source study's methods: Amplifying reference gene primers gave estimates of nucleated cell counts. Here immunoSEQ multiplex PCR was the method, and the copy in TCRdb shows in-frame clones only, minus some. V, J and clone size reflect that table, while D and trimming were determined from the DNA. Of approximately 90,000 clones in the sample, 75% to 90% were seen once. In germline, CDR1 is MNHEY, CDR2 SVGAGI. Trimming took 2 bases from V and 6 from J, leaving 10 bases between them. The length of the CDR3 is 13 residues. Sequencing was carried out using peripheral blood. The source is a man at least 80 years old with acute or convalescent COVID-19. This chain connects TRBV6-5 to TRBJ1-1; D call uncertain. The CDR3 loop reads CASSYDGLSEAFF. CDR3 coding DNA: TGTGCCAGCAGTTACGACGGACTTTCTGAAGCTTTCTTT.